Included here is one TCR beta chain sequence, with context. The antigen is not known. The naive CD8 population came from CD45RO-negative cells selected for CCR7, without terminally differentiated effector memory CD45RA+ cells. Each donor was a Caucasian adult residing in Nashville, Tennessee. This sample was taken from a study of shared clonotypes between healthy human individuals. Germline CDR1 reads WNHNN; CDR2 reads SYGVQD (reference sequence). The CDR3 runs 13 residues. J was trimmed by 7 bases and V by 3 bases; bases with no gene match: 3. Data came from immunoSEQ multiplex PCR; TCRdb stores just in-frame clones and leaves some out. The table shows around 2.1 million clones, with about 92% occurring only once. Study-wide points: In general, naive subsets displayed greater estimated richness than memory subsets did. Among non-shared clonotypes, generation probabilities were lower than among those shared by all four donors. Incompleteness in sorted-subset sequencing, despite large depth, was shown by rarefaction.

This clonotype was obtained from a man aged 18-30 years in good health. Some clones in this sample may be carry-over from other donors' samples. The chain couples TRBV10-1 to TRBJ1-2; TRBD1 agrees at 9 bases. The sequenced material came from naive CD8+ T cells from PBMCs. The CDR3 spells CASSEGTGFGYTF. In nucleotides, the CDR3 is TGCGCCAGCAGTGAAGGGACAGGGTTTGGCTACACCTTC.